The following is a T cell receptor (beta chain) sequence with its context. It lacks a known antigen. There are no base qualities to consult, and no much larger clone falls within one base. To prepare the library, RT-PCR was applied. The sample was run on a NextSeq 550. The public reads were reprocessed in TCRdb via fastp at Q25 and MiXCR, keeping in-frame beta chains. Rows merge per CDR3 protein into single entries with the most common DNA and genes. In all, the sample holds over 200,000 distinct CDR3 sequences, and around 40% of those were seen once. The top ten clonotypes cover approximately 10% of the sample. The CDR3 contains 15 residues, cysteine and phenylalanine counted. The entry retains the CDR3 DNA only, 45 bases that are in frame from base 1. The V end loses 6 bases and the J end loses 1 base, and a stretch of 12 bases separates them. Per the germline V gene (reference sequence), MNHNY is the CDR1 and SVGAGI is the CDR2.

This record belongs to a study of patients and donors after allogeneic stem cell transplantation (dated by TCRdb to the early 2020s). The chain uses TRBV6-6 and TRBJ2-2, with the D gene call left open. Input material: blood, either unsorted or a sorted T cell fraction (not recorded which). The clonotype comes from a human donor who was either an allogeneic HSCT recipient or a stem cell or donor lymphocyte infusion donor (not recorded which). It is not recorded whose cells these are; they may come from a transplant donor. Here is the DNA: TGTGCCAGCAGCACCAGTTCACAGAACACCGGGGAGCTGTTTTTT. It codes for CASSTSSQNTGELFF.